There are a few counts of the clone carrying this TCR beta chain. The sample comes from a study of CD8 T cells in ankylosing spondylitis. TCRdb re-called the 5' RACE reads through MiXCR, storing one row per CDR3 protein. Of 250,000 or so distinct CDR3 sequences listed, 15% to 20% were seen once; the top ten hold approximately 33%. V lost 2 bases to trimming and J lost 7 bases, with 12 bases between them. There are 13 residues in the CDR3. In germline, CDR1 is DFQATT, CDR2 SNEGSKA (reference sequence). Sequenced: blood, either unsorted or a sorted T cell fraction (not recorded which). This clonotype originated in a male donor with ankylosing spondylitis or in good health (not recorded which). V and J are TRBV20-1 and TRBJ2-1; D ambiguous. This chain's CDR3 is CSARSYLENEQFF. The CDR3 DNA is TGCAGTGCTAGAAGTTACCTAGAGAATGAGCAGTTCTTC.